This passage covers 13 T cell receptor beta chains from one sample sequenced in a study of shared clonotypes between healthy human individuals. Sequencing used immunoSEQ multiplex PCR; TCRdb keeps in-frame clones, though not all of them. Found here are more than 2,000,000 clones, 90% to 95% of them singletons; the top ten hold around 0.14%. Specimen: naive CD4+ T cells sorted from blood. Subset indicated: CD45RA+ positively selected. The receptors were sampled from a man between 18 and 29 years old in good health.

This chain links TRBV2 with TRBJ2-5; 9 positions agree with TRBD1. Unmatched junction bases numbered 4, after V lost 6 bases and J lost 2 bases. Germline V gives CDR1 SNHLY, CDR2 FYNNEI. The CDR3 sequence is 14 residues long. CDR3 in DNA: TGTGCCAGCAGGAGAGACAGGGGGCAAGAGACCCAGTACTTC. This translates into CASRRDRGQETQYF. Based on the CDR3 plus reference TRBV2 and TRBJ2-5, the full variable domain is EPEVTQTPSHQVTQMGQEVILRCVPISNHLYFYWYRQILGQKVEFLVSFYNNEISEKSEIFDDQFSVERPDGSNFTLKIRSTKLEDSAMYFCASRRDRGQETQYFGPGTRLLVL.

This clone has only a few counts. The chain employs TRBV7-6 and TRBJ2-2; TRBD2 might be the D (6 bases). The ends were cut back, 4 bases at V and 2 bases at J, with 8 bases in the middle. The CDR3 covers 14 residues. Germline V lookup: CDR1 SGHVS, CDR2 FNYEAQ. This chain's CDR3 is CASSSDYNTGELFF. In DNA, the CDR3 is TGTGCCAGCAGCTCGGACTATAACACCGGGGAGCTGTTTTTT.

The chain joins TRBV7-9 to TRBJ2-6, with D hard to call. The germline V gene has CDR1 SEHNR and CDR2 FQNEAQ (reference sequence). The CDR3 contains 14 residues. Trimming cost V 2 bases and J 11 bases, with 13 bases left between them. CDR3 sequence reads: CASSLSSQADVLTF. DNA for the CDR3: TGTGCCAGCAGCTTAAGTTCGCAGGCAGACGTCCTGACTTTC.

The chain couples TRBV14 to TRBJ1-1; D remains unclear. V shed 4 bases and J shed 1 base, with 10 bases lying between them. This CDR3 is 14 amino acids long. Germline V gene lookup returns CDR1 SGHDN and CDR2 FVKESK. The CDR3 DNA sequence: TGTGCCAGCAGCCGCTCTTTAGGGAACACTGAAGCTTTCTTT. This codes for CASSRSLGNTEAFF.

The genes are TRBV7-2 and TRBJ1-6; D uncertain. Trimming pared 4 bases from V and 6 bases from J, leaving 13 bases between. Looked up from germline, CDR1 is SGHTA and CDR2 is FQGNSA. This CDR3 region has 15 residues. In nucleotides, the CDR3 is TGTGCCAGCAGCTCCGGACTTTCGGGTAATTCACCCCTCCACTTT. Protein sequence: CASSSGLSGNSPLHF.

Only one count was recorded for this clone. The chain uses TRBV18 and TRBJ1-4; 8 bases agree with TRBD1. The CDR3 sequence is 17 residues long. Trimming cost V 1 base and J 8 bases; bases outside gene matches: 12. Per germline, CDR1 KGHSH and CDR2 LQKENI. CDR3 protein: CASSPRQDTGGMEKLFF. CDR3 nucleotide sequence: TGTGCCAGCTCACCACGCCAAGATACAGGGGGTATGGAAAAACTGTTTTTT. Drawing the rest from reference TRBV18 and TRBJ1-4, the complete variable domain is NAGVMQNPRHLVRRRGQEARLRCSPMKGHSHVYWYRQLPEEGLKFMVYLQKENIIDESGMPKERFSAEFPKEGPSILRIQQVVRGDSAAYFCASSPRQDTGGMEKLFFGSGTQLSVL.

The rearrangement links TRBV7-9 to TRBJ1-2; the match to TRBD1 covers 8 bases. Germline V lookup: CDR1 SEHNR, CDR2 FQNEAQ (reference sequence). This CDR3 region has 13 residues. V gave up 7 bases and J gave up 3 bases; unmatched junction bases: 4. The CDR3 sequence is CASKSGGYYGYTF. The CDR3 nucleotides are TGTGCCAGCAAATCAGGGGGCTACTATGGCTACACCTTC. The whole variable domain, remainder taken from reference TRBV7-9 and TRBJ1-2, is DTGVSQNPRHKITKRGQNVTFRCDPISEHNRLYWYRQTLGQGPEFLTYFQNEAQLEKSRLLSDRFSAERPKGSFSTLEIQRTEQGDSAMYLCASKSGGYYGYTFGSGTRLTVV.

CDR3 loop: CAIRSSEAAQETQYF. The CDR3 bases are TGTGCCATCAGATCGTCGGAGGCAGCACAAGAGACCCAGTACTTC. The chain recombines TRBV10-3 with TRBJ2-5, with D perhaps TRBD2 (5 bases). The V gene lost 6 bases and the J gene lost 2 bases, with 16 bases spanning the gap. CDR1 and CDR2 from the germline V gene are ENHRY and SYGVKD. This CDR3 is 15 amino acids long.

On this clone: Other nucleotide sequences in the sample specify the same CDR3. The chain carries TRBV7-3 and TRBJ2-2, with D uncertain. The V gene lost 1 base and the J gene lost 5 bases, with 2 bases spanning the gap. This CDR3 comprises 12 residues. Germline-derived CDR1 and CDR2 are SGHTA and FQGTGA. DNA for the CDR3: TGTGCCAGCAGCTTAAATACCGGGGAGCTGTTTTTT. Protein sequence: CASSLNTGELFF.

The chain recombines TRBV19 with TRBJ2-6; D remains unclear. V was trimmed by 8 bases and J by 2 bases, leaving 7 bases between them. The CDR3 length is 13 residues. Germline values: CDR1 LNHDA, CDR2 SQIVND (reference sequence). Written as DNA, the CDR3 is TGTGCCAGTGCAGCAACTGGGGCCAACGTCCTGACTTTC. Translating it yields CASAATGANVLTF.

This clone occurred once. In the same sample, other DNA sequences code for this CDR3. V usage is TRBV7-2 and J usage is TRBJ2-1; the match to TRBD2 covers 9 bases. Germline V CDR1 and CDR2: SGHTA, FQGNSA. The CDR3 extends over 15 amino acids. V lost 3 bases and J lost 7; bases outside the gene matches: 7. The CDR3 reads CASSLELAGGNEQFF. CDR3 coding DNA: TGTGCCAGCAGCTTGGAACTAGCGGGTGGAAATGAGCAGTTCTTC.

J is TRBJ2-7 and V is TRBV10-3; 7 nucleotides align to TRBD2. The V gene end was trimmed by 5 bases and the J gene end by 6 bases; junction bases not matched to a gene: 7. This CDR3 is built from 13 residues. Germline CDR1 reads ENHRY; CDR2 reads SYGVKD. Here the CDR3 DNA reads TGTGCCATCAGTATTACCCCGGGGGGCGAGCAGTACTTC. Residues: CAISITPGGEQYF.

For the CDR3, the DNA is TGTGCCAGCGTGGACAGGGGGGATCATGGCTACACCTTC. Translated: CASVDRGDHGYTF. The rearrangement links TRBV7-9 to TRBJ1-2; 10 bases match TRBD1. The CDR3 has 13 amino acids. CDR1 is SEHNR, CDR2 FQNEAQ, per germline (reference sequence). V lost 8 bases to trimming and J lost 6 bases; unmatched junction nucleotides: 6.